The TCR beta chain described here comes from a study of beta chain features in type 1 diabetes. General study results and limits: Comparison showed that naive, central memory and Treg TCRB repertoires appeared more similar among patients than among healthy donors. Researchers report that Type 1 diabetes patients had moderately but significantly shorter TCRB CDR3s across all four CD4+ subsets.

V was pared by 2 bases and J by 5 bases, with 2 bases of the junction left unmatched. The germline V gene has CDR1 KGHSH and CDR2 LQKENI. The CDR3 loop spans 14 amino acids. Expressed TCRB transcripts were sequenced, since all the RNA that had been isolated was reverse transcribed. The data were produced by immunoSEQ multiplex PCR, yet TCRdb's version contains in-frame clones alone and is incomplete. The sample consists of hundreds of thousands of clones, over 11% of them appearing once. In regard to this clone: Antigen specificity is unknown.

Sequenced: naive CD4+ T cells from blood. The source is a man aged 25-45 years with type 1 diabetes. The rearrangement joins TRBV18 to TRBJ2-2; 7 bases are shared with TRBD1. The CDR3 DNA reads as TGTGCCAGCTCACCAGGACAGGCGACCGGGGAGCTGTTTTTT. Its protein product is CASSPGQATGELFF.